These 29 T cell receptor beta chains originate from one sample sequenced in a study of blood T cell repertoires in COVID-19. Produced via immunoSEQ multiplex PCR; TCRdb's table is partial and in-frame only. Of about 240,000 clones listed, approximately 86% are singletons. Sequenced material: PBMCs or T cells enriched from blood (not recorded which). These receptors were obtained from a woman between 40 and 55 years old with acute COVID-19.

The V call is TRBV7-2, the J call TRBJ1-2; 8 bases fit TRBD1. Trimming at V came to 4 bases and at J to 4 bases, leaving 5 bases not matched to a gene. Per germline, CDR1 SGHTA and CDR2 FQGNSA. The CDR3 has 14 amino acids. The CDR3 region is CASSSTGGGYGYTF. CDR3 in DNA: TGTGCCAGCAGCTCTACAGGGGGTGGCTATGGCTACACCTTC.

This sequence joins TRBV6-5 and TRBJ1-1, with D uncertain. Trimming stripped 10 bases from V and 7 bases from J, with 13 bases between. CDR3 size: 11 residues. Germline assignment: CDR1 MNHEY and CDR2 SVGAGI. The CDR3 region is CATREVSEAFF. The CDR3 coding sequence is TGTGCCACCCGAGAAGTGAGTGAAGCTTTCTTT.

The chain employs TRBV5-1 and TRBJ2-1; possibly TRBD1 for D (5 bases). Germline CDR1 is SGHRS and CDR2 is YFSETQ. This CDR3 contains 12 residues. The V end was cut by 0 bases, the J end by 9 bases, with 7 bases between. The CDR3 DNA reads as TGCGCCAGCAGCTTGGTAAGGGGTGAGCAGTTCTTC. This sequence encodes CASSLVRGEQFF.

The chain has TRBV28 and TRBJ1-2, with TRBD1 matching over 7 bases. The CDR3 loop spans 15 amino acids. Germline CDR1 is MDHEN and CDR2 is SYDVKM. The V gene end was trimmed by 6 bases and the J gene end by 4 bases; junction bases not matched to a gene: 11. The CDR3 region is CASSLVGQGVYGYTF. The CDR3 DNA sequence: TGTGCCAGCAGCCTAGTTGGGCAGGGGGTCTATGGCTACACCTTC.

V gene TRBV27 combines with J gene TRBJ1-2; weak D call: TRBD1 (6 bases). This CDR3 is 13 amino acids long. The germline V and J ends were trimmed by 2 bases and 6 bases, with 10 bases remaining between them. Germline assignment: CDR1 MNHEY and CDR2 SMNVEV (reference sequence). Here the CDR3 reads CASSLGGAHGYTF. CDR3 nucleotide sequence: TGTGCCAGCAGTTTAGGGGGGGCGCATGGCTACACCTTC.

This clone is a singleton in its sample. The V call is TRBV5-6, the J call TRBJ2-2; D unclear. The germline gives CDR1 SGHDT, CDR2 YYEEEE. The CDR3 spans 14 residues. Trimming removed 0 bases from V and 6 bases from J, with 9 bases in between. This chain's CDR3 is CASSLALFSGELFF. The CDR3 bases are TGTGCCAGCAGCTTGGCGTTGTTTTCCGGGGAGCTGTTTTTT.

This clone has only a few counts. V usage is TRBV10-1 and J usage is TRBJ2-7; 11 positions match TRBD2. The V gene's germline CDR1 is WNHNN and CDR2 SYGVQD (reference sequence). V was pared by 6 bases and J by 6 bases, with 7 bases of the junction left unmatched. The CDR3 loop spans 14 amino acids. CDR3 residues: CASSVSGTSGEQYF. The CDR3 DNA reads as TGCGCCAGCAGCGTCTCCGGGACTAGCGGCGAGCAGTACTTC.

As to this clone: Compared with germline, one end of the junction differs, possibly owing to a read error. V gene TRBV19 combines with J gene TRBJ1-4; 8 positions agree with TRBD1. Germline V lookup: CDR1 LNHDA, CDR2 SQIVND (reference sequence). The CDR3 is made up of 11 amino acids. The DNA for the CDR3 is TGTGCCAGTAGTGCCGGACAGGGCTTGACTTTT. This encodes CASSAGQGLTF.

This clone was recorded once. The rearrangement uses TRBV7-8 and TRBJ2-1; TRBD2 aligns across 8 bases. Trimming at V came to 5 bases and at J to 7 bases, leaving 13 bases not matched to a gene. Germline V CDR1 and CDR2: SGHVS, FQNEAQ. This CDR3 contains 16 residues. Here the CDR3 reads CASSPPSGGILNEQFF. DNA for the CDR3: TGTGCCAGCAGCCCCCCGAGCGGGGGAATCTTAAATGAGCAGTTCTTC.

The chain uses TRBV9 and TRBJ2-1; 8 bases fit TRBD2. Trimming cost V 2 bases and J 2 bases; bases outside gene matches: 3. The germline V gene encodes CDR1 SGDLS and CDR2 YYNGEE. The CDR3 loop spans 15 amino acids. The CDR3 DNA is TGTGCCAGCAGCGTTACTAGCGGCCCCTACAATGAGCAGTTCTTC. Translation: CASSVTSGPYNEQFF.

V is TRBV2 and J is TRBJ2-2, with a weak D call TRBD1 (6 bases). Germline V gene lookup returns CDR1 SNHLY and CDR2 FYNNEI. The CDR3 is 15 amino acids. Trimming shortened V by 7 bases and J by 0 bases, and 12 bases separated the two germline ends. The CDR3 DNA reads TGTGCCAGCAAATACAGGGCCACGAACACCGGGGAGCTGTTTTTT. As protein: CASKYRATNTGELFF.

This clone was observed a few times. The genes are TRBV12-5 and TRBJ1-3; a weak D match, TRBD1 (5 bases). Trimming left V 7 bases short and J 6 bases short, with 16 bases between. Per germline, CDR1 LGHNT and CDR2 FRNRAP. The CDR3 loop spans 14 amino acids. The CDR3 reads CASAKRQGLNTIYF. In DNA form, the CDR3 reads TGTGCTAGTGCTAAACGGCAGGGCCTAAACACCATATATTTT.

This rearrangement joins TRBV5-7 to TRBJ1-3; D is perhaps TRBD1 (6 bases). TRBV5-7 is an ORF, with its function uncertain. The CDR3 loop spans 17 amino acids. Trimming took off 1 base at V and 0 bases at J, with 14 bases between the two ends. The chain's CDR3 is CASSLPGQPRSGNTIYF. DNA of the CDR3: TGTGCCAGCAGCTTGCCCGGACAGCCTCGCTCTGGAAACACCATATATTTT.

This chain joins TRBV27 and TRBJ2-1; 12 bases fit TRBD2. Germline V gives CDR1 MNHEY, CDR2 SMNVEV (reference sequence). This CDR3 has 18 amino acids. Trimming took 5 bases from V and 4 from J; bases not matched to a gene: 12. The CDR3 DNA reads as TGTGCCAGCAGTCCACCACGGACTAGCGGGATAATTTACAATGAGCAGTTCTTC. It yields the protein CASSPPRTSGIIYNEQFF.

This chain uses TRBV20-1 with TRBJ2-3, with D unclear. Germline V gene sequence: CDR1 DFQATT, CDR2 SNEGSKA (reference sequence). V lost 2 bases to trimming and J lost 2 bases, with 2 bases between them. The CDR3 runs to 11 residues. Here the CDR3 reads CSARLTDTQYF. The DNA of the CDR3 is TGCAGTGCTAGACTCACAGATACGCAGTATTTT.

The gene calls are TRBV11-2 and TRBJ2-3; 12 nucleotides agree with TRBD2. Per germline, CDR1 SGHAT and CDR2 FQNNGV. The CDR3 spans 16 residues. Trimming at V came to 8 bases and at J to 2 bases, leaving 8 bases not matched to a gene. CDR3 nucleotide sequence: TGTGCCAGCGGGGGGACTAGCGGGTTCTACACAGATACGCAGTATTTT. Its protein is CASGGTSGFYTDTQYF.

The CDR3 sequence is CASSLWGLYNEQFF. DNA for the CDR3: TGTGCCAGCAGCTTATGGGGACTTTACAATGAGCAGTTCTTC. The chain links TRBV7-9 to TRBJ2-1; tentative D call: TRBD2 (6 bases). V was shortened by 2 bases and J by 4 bases, with 9 bases between the two germline ends. This CDR3 has 14 amino acids. CDR1 and CDR2 from the germline V gene are SEHNR and FQNEAQ (reference sequence).

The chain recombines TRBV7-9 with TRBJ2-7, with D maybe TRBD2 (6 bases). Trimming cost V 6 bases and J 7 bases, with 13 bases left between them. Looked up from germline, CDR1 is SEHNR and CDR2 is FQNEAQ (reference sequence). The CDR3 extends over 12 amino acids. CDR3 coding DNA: TGTGCCAGCAGAAAACCCGGAGGGGAGCAGTACTTC. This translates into CASRKPGGEQYF.

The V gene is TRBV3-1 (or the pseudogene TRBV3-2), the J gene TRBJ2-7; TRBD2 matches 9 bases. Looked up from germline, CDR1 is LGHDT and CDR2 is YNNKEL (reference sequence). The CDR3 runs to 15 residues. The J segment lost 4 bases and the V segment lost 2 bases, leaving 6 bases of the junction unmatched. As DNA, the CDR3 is TGTGCCAGCAGCCAAATAGCGGGAGCCTTGTACGAGCAGTACTTC. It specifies CASSQIAGALYEQYF.

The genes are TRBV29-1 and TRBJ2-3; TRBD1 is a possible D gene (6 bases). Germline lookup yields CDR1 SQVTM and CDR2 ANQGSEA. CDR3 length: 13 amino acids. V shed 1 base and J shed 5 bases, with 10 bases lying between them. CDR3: CSVEGGLGDTQYF. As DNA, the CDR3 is TGCAGCGTTGAAGGGGGGCTTGGAGATACGCAGTATTTT.

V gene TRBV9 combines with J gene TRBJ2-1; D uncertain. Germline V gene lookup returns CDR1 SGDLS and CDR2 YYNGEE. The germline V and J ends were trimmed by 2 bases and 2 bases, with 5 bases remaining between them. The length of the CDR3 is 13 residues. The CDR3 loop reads CASSVGPYNEQFF. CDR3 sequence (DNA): TGTGCCAGCAGCGTTGGGCCCTACAATGAGCAGTTCTTC. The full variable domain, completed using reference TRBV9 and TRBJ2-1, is DSGVTQTPKHLITATGQRVTLRCSPRSGDLSVYWYQQSLDQGLQFLIQYYNGEERAKGNILERFSAQQFPDLHSELNLSSLELGDSALYFCASSVGPYNEQFFGPGTRLTVL.

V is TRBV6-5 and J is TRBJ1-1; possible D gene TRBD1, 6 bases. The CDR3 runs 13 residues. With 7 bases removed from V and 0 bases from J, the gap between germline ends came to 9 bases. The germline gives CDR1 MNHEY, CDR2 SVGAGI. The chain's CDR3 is CASNRDLNTEAFF. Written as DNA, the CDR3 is TGTGCCAGCAACAGGGACCTGAACACTGAAGCTTTCTTT.

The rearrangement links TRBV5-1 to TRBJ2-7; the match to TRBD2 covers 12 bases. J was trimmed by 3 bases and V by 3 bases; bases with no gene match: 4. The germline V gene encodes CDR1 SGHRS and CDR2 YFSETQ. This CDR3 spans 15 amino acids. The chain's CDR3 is CASSSLAGGNYEQYF. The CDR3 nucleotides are TGCGCCAGCAGCTCGCTAGCGGGAGGGAACTACGAGCAGTACTTC.

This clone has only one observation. The CDR3 DNA sequence: TGTGCCAGCTCACCATCGACTGAAGCTTTCTTT. This encodes CASSPSTEAFF. V is TRBV18 and J is TRBJ1-1; D not resolved. This CDR3 region has 11 residues. Germline assignment: CDR1 KGHSH and CDR2 LQKENI. V shed 2 bases and J shed 5 bases, with 3 bases lying between them. The complete variable domain, with remaining parts taken from reference TRBV18 and TRBJ1-1, reads NAGVMQNPRHLVRRRGQEARLRCSPMKGHSHVYWYRQLPEEGLKFMVYLQKENIIDESGMPKERFSAEFPKEGPSILRIQQVVRGDSAAYFCASSPSTEAFFGQGTRLTVV.

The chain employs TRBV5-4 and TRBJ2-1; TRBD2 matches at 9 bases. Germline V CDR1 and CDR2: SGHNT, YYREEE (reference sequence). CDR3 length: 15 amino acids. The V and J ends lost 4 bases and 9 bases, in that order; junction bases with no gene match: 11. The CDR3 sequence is CASSPRGRAPPEQFF. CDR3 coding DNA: TGTGCCAGCAGCCCGCGCGGGAGGGCTCCCCCTGAGCAGTTCTTC.

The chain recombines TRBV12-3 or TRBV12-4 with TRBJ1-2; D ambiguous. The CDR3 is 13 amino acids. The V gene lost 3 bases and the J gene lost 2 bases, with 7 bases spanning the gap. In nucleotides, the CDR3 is TGTGCCAGCAGTTTCTTACTAAACTATGGCTACACCTTC. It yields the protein CASSFLLNYGYTF.

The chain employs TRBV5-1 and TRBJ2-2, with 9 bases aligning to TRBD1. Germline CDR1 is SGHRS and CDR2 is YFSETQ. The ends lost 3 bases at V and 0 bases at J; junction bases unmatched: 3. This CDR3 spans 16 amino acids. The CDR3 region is CASSSGTGSNTGELFF. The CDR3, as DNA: TGCGCCAGCAGCTCAGGGACAGGGTCGAACACCGGGGAGCTGTTTTTT.

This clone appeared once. The CDR3 DNA reads as TGTGCCAGCAGCTTGGCGGCGGGAGGTACAGATACGCAGTATTTT. Its protein is CASSLAAGGTDTQYF. The chain links TRBV5-5 to TRBJ2-3; TRBD2 matches at 8 bases. V lost 0 bases to trimming and J lost 3 bases; unmatched junction nucleotides: 3. CDR3 length equals 15 residues. The V gene's germline CDR1 is SGHKS and CDR2 YYEKEE (reference sequence).

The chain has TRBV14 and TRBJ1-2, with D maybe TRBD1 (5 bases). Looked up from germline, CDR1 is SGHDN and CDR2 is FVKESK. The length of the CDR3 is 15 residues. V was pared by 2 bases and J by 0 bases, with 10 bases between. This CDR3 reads CASSQLDSSNYGYTF. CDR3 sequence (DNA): TGTGCCAGCAGCCAACTCGACAGCTCTAACTATGGCTACACCTTC.